The 26 T cell receptor beta chains listed next were all sequenced from one sample in a study of blood T cells in healthy people across ages. A second PCR, run for 7 to 11 cycles, used a sample-barcoded 5' primer plus a J-beta primer mix. TCRdb re-analysed the 5' RACE reads in MiXCR, keeping a single row per CDR3 protein. Among approximately 2,000,000 distinct CDR3 sequences listed, around 42% were seen once. The specimen sequenced was blood. The receptors were sampled from a human donor in good health.

This clonotype was seen a few times. This chain links TRBV9 with TRBJ2-3, with D unresolved. The germline V and J ends were trimmed by 2 bases and 2 bases, with 9 bases remaining between them. Germline-derived CDR1 and CDR2 are SGDLS and YYNGEE. This CDR3 comprises 14 residues. This CDR3 is CASSVGTYTDTQYF. CDR3 DNA sequence: TGTGCCAGCAGCGTGGGCACCTACACAGATACGCAGTATTTT.

The V and J genes are TRBV12-3 or TRBV12-4 and TRBJ2-7; possibly TRBD2 for D (5 bases). V shed 0 bases and J shed 1 base, with 7 bases lying between them. There are 14 residues in the CDR3. The CDR3 loop reads CASSLAGMSYEQYF. DNA for the CDR3: TGTGCCAGCAGTTTAGCCGGGATGTCCTACGAGCAGTACTTC.

The rearrangement links TRBV27 to TRBJ2-1; 9 bases line up with TRBD1. V lost 5 bases to trimming and J lost 4 bases; unmatched junction nucleotides: 9. Germline CDR1 and CDR2: MNHEY and SMNVEV (reference sequence). The CDR3 is made up of 16 amino acids. The chain's CDR3 is CASSPLAGQGYNEQFF. Written as DNA, the CDR3 is TGTGCCAGCAGTCCACTGGCGGGACAGGGTTACAATGAGCAGTTCTTC.

V gene TRBV2 combines with J gene TRBJ2-5; maybe TRBD1 (6 bases). The CDR3 extends over 13 amino acids. V gave up 5 bases and J gave up 3 bases, with 10 bases separating them. Germline CDR1 SNHLY, CDR2 FYNNEI. For the CDR3, the DNA is TGTGCCAGCAGTTGGGACATGGAAGAGACCCAGTACTTC. Amino acid sequence: CASSWDMEETQYF.

V and J are TRBV20-1 and TRBJ2-3, with a tentative D call TRBD2 (6 bases). Per germline, CDR1 DFQATT and CDR2 SNEGSKA (reference sequence). The CDR3 runs to 16 residues. Trimming removed 0 bases from V and 7 bases from J, with 20 bases in between. The CDR3 spells CSARDPSSGEVHTQYF. CDR3 sequence (DNA): TGCAGTGCTAGAGACCCGTCCTCGGGAGAGGTTCATACGCAGTATTTT.

This chain joins TRBV7-8 and TRBJ1-6; no clear D. The length of the CDR3 is 17 residues. Per the germline V gene, CDR1 is SGHVS and CDR2 is FQNEAQ. Trimming removed 3 bases at V and 7 bases at J, with 19 bases between. This CDR3 is CASSLYLNPGRNSPLHF. The CDR3, as DNA: TGTGCCAGCAGCTTGTACTTAAATCCGGGCCGGAATTCACCCCTCCACTTT.

This clonotype showed up just a few times. The chain links TRBV7-9 to TRBJ2-1; a possible D gene is TRBD1 (5 bases). Trimming pared 5 bases from V and 10 bases from J, leaving 18 bases between. This CDR3 spans 14 amino acids. CDR1 and CDR2 (germline): SEHNR, FQNEAQ (reference sequence). This CDR3 is CASSPLTAKGEQFF. In nucleotides, the CDR3 is TGTGCCAGCAGCCCTTTAACCGCAAAGGGGGAGCAGTTCTTC.

The J gene is TRBJ2-4, the V gene TRBV21-1; the table's D call TRBD1 went unverified against the DNA. TRBV21-1 is shown as a pseudogene. The CDR3 runs to 18 residues. CDR3 nucleotide sequence: TGTGCCAGCAGCCTCCGATCCGGACAGAAACTAGCCAAAAACATTCAGTACTTC. Translating it yields CASSLRSGQKLAKNIQYF.

Concerning this clonotype: The CDR3 end shows no conserved phenylalanine or tryptophan, and so a read error is likely. The rearrangement uses TRBV4-3 and TRBJ1-2; unclear D gene. Trimming stripped 0 bases from V and 8 bases from J, with 19 bases between. CDR1 and CDR2 from the germline V gene are LGHNA and YSLEER. This CDR3 contains 16 residues. In DNA, the CDR3 is TGCGCCAGCAGCCAAGATCACGGCAGACAAGGATCCGGCTACACCCTC. It yields the protein CASSQDHGRQGSGYTL.

This clonotype was recorded many times. The chain has TRBV29-1 and TRBJ2-5; 11 nucleotides agree with TRBD2. The germline gives CDR1 SQVTM, CDR2 ANQGSEA. The trim removed 5 bases at V and 2 bases at J, leaving 4 bases unmatched. This CDR3 region has 14 residues. The CDR3 DNA is TGCAGCGTTCCTAGCGGGGGGCAACAAGAGACCCAGTACTTC. Its translation is CSVPSGGQQETQYF.

The chain couples TRBV20-1 to TRBJ2-7; 13 bases agree with TRBD2. Germline CDR1 DFQATT, CDR2 SNEGSKA (reference sequence). The CDR3 extends over 15 amino acids. This CDR3 reads CCTRDGLAGAYEQYF. Here the CDR3 DNA reads TGCTGTACTAGAGATGGACTAGCGGGGGCCTACGAGCAGTACTTC.

V and J are TRBV12-3 or TRBV12-4 and TRBJ2-1; D gene unclear. The CDR3 consists of 11 residues. Trimming removed 10 bases at V and 3 bases at J, with 7 bases between. The DNA for the CDR3 is TGTGCCACCATGGGCTACAATGAGCAGTTCTTC. Translation gives CATMGYNEQFF.

J is TRBJ2-5 and V is TRBV29-1; D might be TRBD2 (6 bases). Trimming took off 0 bases at V and 4 bases at J, with 15 bases between the two ends. This CDR3 has 15 amino acids. Looked up from germline, CDR1 is SQVTM and CDR2 is ANQGSEA. The CDR3 DNA follows: TGCAGCGTTGAAGAGGGGGGTTTGGGGTCAGAGACCCAGTACTTC. Translation gives CSVEEGGLGSETQYF.

The chain joins TRBV7-9 to TRBJ2-1; maybe TRBD1 (6 bases). The V gene lost 11 bases and the J gene lost 5 bases, with 22 bases spanning the gap. This CDR3 contains 15 residues. The germline CDR1 and CDR2 sequences are SEHNR and FQNEAQ (reference sequence). Written as DNA, the CDR3 is TGTGCCTGGCACGATGGGACACCGCCTAACAATGAGCAGTTCTTC. Amino acid sequence: CAWHDGTPPNNEQFF.

On this clonotype: One junction end does not reproduce the germline sequence, and a read error may be involved. The chain couples TRBV3-1 to TRBJ2-3, with 13 bases that match TRBD2. CDR1 is LGHDT and CDR2 is YNNKEL in the germline V gene (reference sequence). The length of the CDR3 is 17 residues. The CDR3 coding sequence is TGTGCCAGCAGCCAAGATACTAGCGGGGGGGCAACAGATATGCAGTATTTT. It encodes CASSQDTSGGATDMQYF.

The V call is TRBV7-2, the J call TRBJ2-7; the match to TRBD1 covers 9 bases. Germline trimming cut 5 bases from V and 3 bases from J; bases unmatched to any gene: 8. In germline, CDR1 is SGHTA, CDR2 FQGNSA. This CDR3 is 15 amino acids long. The DNA for the CDR3 is TGTGCCAGCAGCCGCCCCGGGACAGGGTTCTACGAGCAGTACTTC. The encoded protein is CASSRPGTGFYEQYF.

In this sample, this clonotype turned up a few times. This rearrangement joins TRBV5-5 to TRBJ1-4; D not resolved. CDR3 length: 14 residues. Germline lookup yields CDR1 SGHKS and CDR2 YYEKEE (reference sequence). Trimming removed 1 base from V and 3 bases from J, with 7 bases in between. This chain's CDR3 is CASSLYSSNEKLFF. The DNA of the CDR3 is TGTGCCAGCAGCTTGTACAGTTCTAATGAAAAACTGTTTTTT.

This clonotype has more than one count but fewer than ten. The chain couples TRBV12-3 or TRBV12-4 to TRBJ2-7; 7 nucleotides line up with TRBD2. CDR3 length: 13 amino acids. V dropped 7 bases and J dropped 4; count of bases not matched to a gene: 7. In nucleotides, the CDR3 is TGTGCCAGCACTATGGGGGGGAATTACGAGCAGTACTTC. This encodes CASTMGGNYEQYF.

CDR3 sequence reads: CASSPTRTAQWTEAFF. Written as DNA, the CDR3 is TGTGCCAGCAGCCCTACCCGGACAGCCCAATGGACTGAAGCTTTCTTT. The V call is TRBV7-3, the J call TRBJ1-1, with D possibly matching TRBD1 (6 bases). The V gene's germline CDR1 is SGHTA and CDR2 FQGTGA. Trimming stripped 5 bases from V and 5 bases from J, with 21 bases between. The CDR3 loop spans 16 amino acids.

The chain couples TRBV2 to TRBJ2-7; 10 nucleotides align to TRBD2. The CDR3 is made up of 13 amino acids. V was pared by 7 bases and J by 3 bases, with 3 bases of the junction left unmatched. Per germline, CDR1 SNHLY and CDR2 FYNNEI. The CDR3 reads CASKASGSYEQYF. The CDR3 DNA sequence: TGTGCCAGCAAGGCTAGCGGGAGCTACGAGCAGTACTTC.

This chain connects TRBV4-2 to TRBJ2-1; D might be TRBD1 (6 bases). V was shortened by 0 bases and J by 8 bases, with 23 bases between the two germline ends. The CDR3 is 18 residues long. Germline-derived CDR1 and CDR2 are LGHNA and YNFKEQ. The CDR3 DNA is TGTGCCAGCAGCCAAGAGGATCTGAGGACAGAAGGTTGGGATGAGCAGTTCTTC. Protein product: CASSQEDLRTEGWDEQFF.

This sequence joins TRBV6-6 and TRBJ1-1; D is unresolved. CDR3 length equals 12 residues. Between the trimmed V and J ends, which lost 4 bases and 2 bases, there was a span of 5 bases. Germline CDR1 is MNHNY and CDR2 is SVGAGI (reference sequence). The CDR3 nucleotides read TGTGCCAGCAGTTCCACAAACACTGAAGCTTTCTTT. Protein: CASSSTNTEAFF.

Worth noting for this clonotype: An end of the junction differs from the germline gene, which may be a read error. V and J are TRBV12-3 or TRBV12-4 and TRBJ2-4; 7 bases are a match to TRBD1. This CDR3 spans 15 amino acids. CDR3 protein: CAGSLGQDLKNIQYF. CDR3 sequence (DNA): TGTGCCGGCAGTTTAGGACAGGACCTAAAAAACATTCAGTACTTC.

This clonotype has just a few counts. This chain connects TRBV7-2 to TRBJ1-2; possibly TRBD1 for D (5 bases). Trimming removed 5 bases at V and 4 bases at J, with 20 bases between. This CDR3 has 16 residues. The germline V gene has CDR1 SGHTA and CDR2 FQGNSA. CDR3 in amino acids: CASSPGGRVGAYGYTF. In DNA form, the CDR3 reads TGTGCCAGCAGCCCGGGGGGGAGGGTCGGTGCCTATGGCTACACCTTC.

J is TRBJ2-5 and V is TRBV4-2; 8 nucleotides match TRBD1. The CDR3 runs 14 residues. Germline V gene data show CDR1 as LGHNA and CDR2 as YNFKEQ. Germline trimming cut 6 bases from V and 6 bases from J; bases unmatched to any gene: 9. The CDR3 here is CASSPRGTGQTQYF. CDR3 bases: TGTGCCAGCAGTCCCCGCGGGACAGGCCAGACCCAGTACTTC.

DNA for the CDR3: TGCGCCAGCAGCCAAGCCCGAGGTAGCGGGGGACCTTACGAGCAGTACTTC. It is translated as CASSQARGSGGPYEQYF. This chain uses TRBV4-1 with TRBJ2-7; 9 bases agree with TRBD2. The CDR3 consists of 17 residues. Germline CDR1 and CDR2: MGHRA and YSYEKL. The V gene end was trimmed by 1 base and the J gene end by 4 bases; junction bases not matched to a gene: 11.